These 28 T cell receptor beta chains were sequenced from one sample in a study of CD8+ T cells in alopecia areata (dated by TCRdb to between 2018 and 2020). Libraries were prepared through the immunoSEQ multiplex PCR assay. RNA was extracted from all samples and reverse transcribed into cDNA as template for TCR sequencing. TCRdb holds this immuneACCESS table with in-frame rearrangements only. Some clones are missing; in checked studies, unresolved V genes explain under half, and the rest has no known cause. This sample has fewer than 150,000 clones in its table, and less than 70% of those were observed once. The ten largest make up around 2.7% of the sample. The sequenced sample consisted of CD4+ T cells sorted from blood. The source is a human donor in good health.

The V gene is TRBV15, the J gene TRBJ2-1; D may be TRBD1 or TRBD2 (5 bases each). Germline-derived CDR1 and CDR2 are LNHNV and YYDKDF (reference sequence). CDR3 size: 12 residues. V was pared by 3 bases and J by 10 bases, with 10 bases between. The CDR3 DNA reads TGTGCCACCAGCAGTCTAGAGGGGGAGCAGTTCTTC. It is translated as CATSSLEGEQFF.

This clone was detected only a few times. The rearrangement links TRBV6-1 to TRBJ2-7; perhaps D is TRBD1 or TRBD2 (5 bases each). V lost 3 bases and J lost 2, with 11 bases in between. This CDR3 is 14 amino acids long. CDR1 is MNHNS, CDR2 SASEGT, per germline. The CDR3 region has the DNA TGTGCCAGCAGTGATCGTCAGGGAGCCTACGAGCAGTACTTC. This translates into CASSDRQGAYEQYF.

V is TRBV29-1 and J is TRBJ1-5; tentatively, D is TRBD1 (5 bases). Germline V gives CDR1 SQVTM, CDR2 ANQGSEA. V lost 4 bases, J lost 5 bases, and 12 bases lay in between. The CDR3 is 13 residues long. CDR3 in amino acids: CSVVGGGDQPQHF. Here the CDR3 DNA reads TGCAGCGTTGTGGGGGGTGGAGATCAGCCCCAGCATTTT.

This rearrangement joins TRBV28 to TRBJ1-2, with a weak D call TRBD1 (5 bases). Trimming pared 4 bases from V and 9 bases from J, leaving 15 bases between. The length of the CDR3 is 13 residues. Germline CDR1 reads MDHEN; CDR2 reads SYDVKM. The chain's CDR3 is CASSSVGTGSYTF. The CDR3 region has the DNA TGTGCCAGCAGTTCCGTGGGGACTGGGAGCTACACCTTC.

This clone was picked up a small number of times. This chain uses TRBV10-3 with TRBJ1-2, with unresolved D. Trimming took 6 bases from V and 2 from J, leaving 19 bases between them. Per germline, CDR1 ENHRY and CDR2 SYGVKD. The CDR3 has 16 residues. CDR3 in DNA: TGTGCCATCAGGGACTCTGGACGCTGGGGAAACTATGGCTACACCTTC. It translates to CAIRDSGRWGNYGYTF.

The chain recombines TRBV30 with TRBJ1-1; D not certain. The CDR3 extends over 11 amino acids. The V end lost 4 bases, the J end lost 7 bases, and 10 bases lay between the germline ends. Germline loops: CDR1 GTSNPN, CDR2 SVGIG (reference sequence). The CDR3 region has the DNA TGTGCCTGGACAAATCTGGGTGAAGCTTTCTTT. This gives the protein CAWTNLGEAFF.

This clone has only a few counts. This chain links TRBV6-1 with TRBJ1-6; weak D call: TRBD1 (5 bases). Germline V gene data show CDR1 as MNHNS and CDR2 as SASEGT. The length of the CDR3 is 14 residues. V lost 5 bases and J 8 bases, leaving 13 bases between the germline ends. The CDR3 sequence is CASSPGGGDSPLHF. CDR3 in DNA: TGTGCCAGCAGTCCGGGGGGAGGGGATTCACCCCTCCACTTT.

This clone has just a few counts. This chain uses TRBV2 with TRBJ2-5; no clear D gene. The ends were cut back, 0 bases at V and 6 bases at J, with 8 bases in the middle. Germline V lookup: CDR1 SNHLY, CDR2 FYNNEI. The CDR3 loop spans 13 amino acids. The CDR3, as DNA: TGTGCCAGCAGTGAAGCGGAGATGCAGACCCAGTACTTC. Translating gives CASSEAEMQTQYF.

The V and J genes are TRBV5-6 and TRBJ2-7, with 7 bases fitting TRBD1. This CDR3 is 13 amino acids long. V was pared by 0 bases and J by 3 bases, with 0 bases of the junction left unmatched. Per the germline V gene, CDR1 is SGHDT and CDR2 is YYEEEE. CDR3 sequence reads: CASSLDRGYEQYF. DNA of the CDR3: TGTGCCAGCAGCTTGGACAGGGGCTACGAGCAGTACTTC.

The chain combines TRBV11-3 with TRBJ2-7; a possible D gene is TRBD2 (6 bases). This CDR3 spans 13 amino acids. V gave up 3 bases and J gave up 4 bases, with 10 bases separating them. Germline V CDR1 and CDR2: SGHNT, YENEEA. The chain's CDR3 is CASSFTRGYEQYF. In nucleotides, the CDR3 is TGTGCCAGCAGCTTTACCCGGGGGTACGAGCAGTACTTC.

About this clone itself: The junction departs from the called germline gene at one end, perhaps through a read error. The J gene is TRBJ2-5, the V gene TRBV4-1, with 8 bases fitting TRBD2. Germline V lookup: CDR1 MGHRA, CDR2 YSYEKL. There are 17 residues in the CDR3. The CDR3 protein is CASSQEVGLAGIGPGNF. The CDR3, as DNA: TGCGCCAGCAGCCAAGAGGTGGGGCTAGCGGGCATTGGACCCGGAAACTTC.

This CDR3 reads CAISEIGKRRADTQYF. The CDR3 coding sequence is TGTGCCATCAGTGAGATTGGGAAACGACGGGCAGATACGCAGTATTTT. The J gene is TRBJ2-3, the V gene TRBV10-3; no definite D call. Trimming pared 2 bases from V and 4 bases from J, leaving 16 bases between. The CDR3 totals 16 residues. Germline-derived CDR1 and CDR2 are ENHRY and SYGVKD.

The chain recombines TRBV2 with TRBJ1-5, with 10 bases that match TRBD1. J gave up 7 bases and V 6 bases, and 6 bases lay outside the gene matches. The germline V gene encodes CDR1 SNHLY and CDR2 FYNNEI. The CDR3 is 14 residues long. For the CDR3, the DNA is TGTGCCAGCAGCTCGGGACAGGGGACCCAGCCCCAGCATTTT. Protein sequence: CASSSGQGTQPQHF.

As to this clone: The sample carries other DNA sequences with the same CDR3. The chain's CDR3 is CAWSVVGNQPQHF. The DNA of the CDR3 is TGTGCCTGGAGTGTAGTGGGGAATCAGCCCCAGCATTTT. The chain has TRBV30 and TRBJ1-5; D gene unclear. Germline CDR1 is GTSNPN and CDR2 is SVGIG (reference sequence). The CDR3 has 13 residues. The V gene lost 0 bases and the J gene lost 4 bases, with 7 bases spanning the gap.

V usage is TRBV2 and J usage is TRBJ2-6; 8 bases fit TRBD1. J gave up 0 bases and V 6 bases, and 4 bases lay outside the gene matches. CDR1 is SNHLY, CDR2 FYNNEI, per germline. The CDR3 is 16 residues long. The CDR3 DNA reads TGTGCCAGCAGACAGGGGGGAAGCTCTGGGGCCAACGTCCTGACTTTC. Its translation: CASRQGGSSGANVLTF.

This clone has more than one count but fewer than ten. The CDR3 region has the DNA TGCAGCGTTGAAGTGACACCCTACGAGCAGTACTTC. It encodes CSVEVTPYEQYF. The chain recombines TRBV29-1 with TRBJ2-7; D is undetermined. The CDR3 runs 12 residues. Germline-derived CDR1 and CDR2 are SQVTM and ANQGSEA. Trimming took off 1 base at V and 2 bases at J, with 6 bases between the two ends.

The V and J genes are TRBV5-1 and TRBJ1-1; D gene unclear. V dropped 0 bases and J dropped 1 base, with 4 bases sitting between them. There are 13 residues in the CDR3. Germline assignment: CDR1 SGHRS and CDR2 YFSETQ. The CDR3 protein is CASSLVSNTEAFF. The CDR3 DNA reads as TGCGCCAGCAGCTTGGTGTCGAACACTGAAGCTTTCTTT.

The chain links TRBV5-6 to TRBJ2-5, with 7 bases identical to TRBD2. The germline gives CDR1 SGHDT, CDR2 YYEEEE. After removal of 0 bases from V and 5 bases from J, the junction contained 1 base not matched to a gene. The CDR3 spans 13 residues. In DNA form, the CDR3 reads TGTGCCAGCAGCTTGGTCGGGGGGGAGACCCAGTACTTC. Translating it yields CASSLVGGETQYF. The whole variable domain, filled in from reference TRBV5-6 and TRBJ2-5, reads DAGVTQSPTHLIKTRGQQVTLRCSPKSGHDTVSWYQQALGQGPQFIFQYYEEEERQRGNFPDRFSGHQFPNYSSELNVNALLLGDSALYLCASSLVGGETQYFGPGTRLLVL.

V gene TRBV7-2 combines with J gene TRBJ2-5; perhaps TRBD2 as D (6 bases). This CDR3 region has 14 residues. Germline V gives CDR1 SGHTA, CDR2 FQGNSA. V was clipped by 5 bases and J by 5 bases, with 15 bases between them. The CDR3 region is CASSRRQGRETQYF. The CDR3 nucleotides read TGTGCCAGCAGCCGACGACAAGGGAGGGAGACCCAGTACTTC.

The J gene is TRBJ1-2, the V gene TRBV4-1, with D tentatively TRBD1 (5 bases). Germline V gene data show CDR1 as MGHRA and CDR2 as YSYEKL. The CDR3 is made up of 14 amino acids. V was cut by 4 bases and J by 14 bases, with 23 bases left in between. The CDR3 spells CASSPLTGTQPYTF. CDR3 in DNA: TGCGCCAGCAGCCCCCTAACCGGGACCCAGCCTTATACCTTC.

A single count supports this clone. Because the CDR3 is missing its conserved closing phenylalanine or tryptophan, this is likely a read error. The limits of the CDR3 on the DNA are not certain, so only TCRdb's listed CDR3 is given. The CDR3 reads CASTCPPGV. The rearrangement joins TRBV23-1 to TRBJ1-1. TRBV23-1 is annotated as an ORF whose role is uncertain. The CDR3 is 9 amino acids in total, end residues counted.

To note about this clone: This CDR3 is also generated by other DNA sequences in the sample. The rearrangement uses TRBV30 and TRBJ2-6, with a weak D call TRBD1 (5 bases). This CDR3 has 13 residues. Trimming took off 8 bases at V and 0 bases at J, with 8 bases between the two ends. Germline CDR1 and CDR2: GTSNPN and SVGIG (reference sequence). In DNA form, the CDR3 reads TGTGCCGTTGACAGCTCTGGGGCCAACGTCCTGACTTTC. The encoded protein is CAVDSSGANVLTF.

This clone showed up just a few times. Here the CDR3 omits its conserved ending phenylalanine or tryptophan, so a read error is the likely source. The DNA is left out, because the CDR3 cannot be placed on it with certainty; the CDR3 is given as TCRdb lists it. This chain uses TRBV30 with TRBJ1-1; the table's D call of TRBD1 was not tested on the DNA. The CDR3 has 13 amino acids, counting both end residues. The V gene's germline CDR1 is GTSNPN and CDR2 SVGIG (reference sequence). CDR3 region: CAWSLHGQGLPTC.

The V gene is TRBV9, the J gene TRBJ2-5; 14 bases are a match to TRBD2. In germline, CDR1 is SGDLS, CDR2 YYNGEE. The V and J ends lost 4 bases and 5 bases, in that order; junction bases with no gene match: 4. The CDR3 spans 15 residues. As DNA, the CDR3 is TGTGCCAGCAGCCCAGGGACTAGCGGGGGCGAGACCCAGTACTTC. Translating it yields CASSPGTSGGETQYF.

The chain carries TRBV7-8 and TRBJ2-5; perhaps TRBD2 as D (7 bases). The germline V gene has CDR1 SGHVS and CDR2 FQNEAQ. This CDR3 has 15 amino acids. Trimming removed 5 bases from V and 1 base from J, with 14 bases in between. The CDR3 protein is CASSRLGGAQETQYF. In DNA, the CDR3 is TGTGCCAGCAGCCGTTTAGGGGGGGCCCAAGAGACCCAGTACTTC.

A few counts support this clone. The chain is built from TRBV5-1 and TRBJ1-1, with a possible D match to TRBD1 (6 bases). Germline V lookup: CDR1 SGHRS, CDR2 YFSETQ. V shed 4 bases and J shed 1 base, with 11 bases lying between them. The CDR3 is 14 residues long. CDR3 coding DNA: TGCGCCAGCAGCCTCCGCAGGGGGAACACTGAAGCTTTCTTT. The encoded protein is CASSLRRGNTEAFF.

In this sample, this clone turned up once. The chain has TRBV5-1 and TRBJ1-3, with D tentatively TRBD1 (5 bases). The CDR3 is 14 amino acids. Germline-derived CDR1 and CDR2 are SGHRS and YFSETQ. V was cut by 4 bases and J by 2 bases, with 10 bases left in between. This chain's CDR3 is CASSRDSAGNTIYF. The DNA of the CDR3 is TGCGCCAGCAGCCGTGACAGCGCTGGAAACACCATATATTTT.

This clone is a singleton in its sample. V is TRBV7-2 and J is TRBJ1-1; D unresolved. With 2 bases removed from V and 0 bases from J, the gap between germline ends came to 10 bases. The germline gives CDR1 SGHTA, CDR2 FQGNSA. The CDR3 contains 15 residues. The CDR3 coding sequence is TGTGCCAGCAGCTTAAACCGAGCCATGAACACTGAAGCTTTCTTT. Translating it yields CASSLNRAMNTEAFF.